This T cell receptor beta chain emerged from a study of blood T cell repertoires in COVID-19. Looking at the study overall: Specimens from acute and convalescent COVID-19 originated in the United States, Italy and Spain. T cells, B-cell-depleted T cells, or PBMCs provided the cDNA or gDNA that served as material.

The CDR3 extends over 14 amino acids. Germline lookup yields CDR1 GTSNPN and CDR2 SVGIG (reference sequence). J was trimmed by 7 bases and V by 3 bases; bases with no gene match: 7. In the original analysis: For nucleated cells, counts were estimated from reference gene primer amplification. Assay used: immunoSEQ multiplex PCR; TCRdb lists only in-frame clones, some missing. The V and J calls and clone size were taken over from that table, and D and trimming were inferred from the DNA. The sample yields about 70,000 clones, over 70% seen once. The chain has TRBV30 and TRBJ2-7, with TRBD2 matching 12 bases. This receptor was identified in a man between 70 and 80 years old who had recovered from COVID-19. Sequenced: peripheral blood. CDR3 region: CAWRLAGGNNEQYF. The CDR3, as DNA: TGTGCCTGGAGACTAGCGGGGGGCAACAATGAGCAGTACTTC.